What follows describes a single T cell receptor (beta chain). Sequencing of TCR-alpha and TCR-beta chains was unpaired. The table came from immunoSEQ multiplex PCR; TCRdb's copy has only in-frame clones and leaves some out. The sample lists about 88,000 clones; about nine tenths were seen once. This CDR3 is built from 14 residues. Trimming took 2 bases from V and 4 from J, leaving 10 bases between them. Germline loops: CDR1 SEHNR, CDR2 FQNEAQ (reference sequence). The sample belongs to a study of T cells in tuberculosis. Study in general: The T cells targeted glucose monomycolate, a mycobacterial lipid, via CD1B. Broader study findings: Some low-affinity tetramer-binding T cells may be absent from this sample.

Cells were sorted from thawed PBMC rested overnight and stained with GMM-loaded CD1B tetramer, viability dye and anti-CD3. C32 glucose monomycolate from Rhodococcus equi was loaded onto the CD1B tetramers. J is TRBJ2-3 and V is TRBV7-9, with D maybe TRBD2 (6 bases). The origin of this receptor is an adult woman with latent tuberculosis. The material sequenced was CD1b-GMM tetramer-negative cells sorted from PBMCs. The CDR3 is CASSLRRDSDTQYF. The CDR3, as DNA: TGTGCCAGCAGCTTAAGAAGGGACTCAGATACGCAGTATTTT.